Below are 4 T cell receptor beta chains sequenced from a single sample in a study of blood T cells in healthy people across ages. Alongside a J-beta primer mix, a sample-barcoded 5' primer served in a second PCR lasting roughly 7 to 11 cycles. MiXCR, run by TCRdb on the 5' RACE reads, gives a single entry per CDR3 protein. The sample carries nearly 1 million distinct CDR3 sequences, approximately 50% recorded once. The sample was blood. These receptors originate from a woman in her sixties or seventies in good health.

The sample holds many counts of this clonotype. The V and J genes are TRBV29-1 and TRBJ1-1, with D unclear. V lost 5 bases, J lost 7 bases, and 11 bases lay in between. The V gene's germline CDR1 is SQVTM and CDR2 ANQGSEA. The CDR3 extends over 11 amino acids. CDR3 sequence: CSVCNGFEAFF. The CDR3 DNA follows: TGCAGCGTTTGTAACGGGTTTGAAGCTTTCTTT. Drawing the rest from reference TRBV29-1 and TRBJ1-1, the complete variable domain is SAVISQKPSRDICQRGTSLTIQCQVDSQVTMMFWYRQQPGQSLTLIATANQGSEATYESGFVIDKFPISRPNLTFSTLTVSNMSPEDSSIYLCSVCNGFEAFFGQGTRLTVV.

The chain is built from TRBV20-1 and TRBJ1-2; D possibly corresponds to TRBD1 (5 bases). V was trimmed by 2 bases and J by 7 bases, leaving 14 bases between them. This CDR3 comprises 13 residues. The germline CDR1 and CDR2 sequences are DFQATT and SNEGSKA (reference sequence). DNA for the CDR3: TGCAGTGCTAGATCGGGTCAGGGACGTGGCTACACCTTC. Translating it yields CSARSGQGRGYTF.

V is TRBV20-1 and J is TRBJ2-7, with 9 bases matching TRBD2. Losses at the gene ends were 5 bases for V and 0 bases for J; bases not matched to a gene: 5. This CDR3 is built from 14 residues. The germline CDR1 and CDR2 sequences are DFQATT and SNEGSKA (reference sequence). DNA for the CDR3: TGCAGTGCTCGGAGCGGGAGGAACTCCTACGAGCAGTACTTC. Translating gives CSARSGRNSYEQYF.

The chain combines TRBV6-1 with TRBJ2-3, with D uncertain. Trimming cost V 2 bases and J 6 bases, with 6 bases left between them. Germline V gene sequence: CDR1 MNHNS, CDR2 SASEGT. The CDR3 length is 12 residues. CDR3 residues: CASSEFGDTQYF. CDR3 sequence (DNA): TGTGCCAGCAGTGAATTCGGGGATACGCAGTATTTT.